This entry describes one T cell receptor (beta chain). This sample is part of a study of blood T cell repertoires in COVID-19. Study-wide context: Samples of COVID-19 (acute and convalescent) were obtained from the United States, Italy and Spain.

The study drew participants aged roughly 18 to 95 years from about two dozen US areas. CDR3 length: 15 residues. Looked up from germline, CDR1 is SEHNR and CDR2 is FQNEAQ (reference sequence). V trimming: 5 bases; J trimming: 5 bases; junction bases outside the gene matches: 9. Measured with immunoSEQ multiplex PCR; TCRdb has only the in-frame clones, and not every one. This table holds 180,000 or so clones, roughly 84% found once. This sequence originates from a man aged 45 to 65 who had recovered from COVID-19. The sequenced material came from PBMCs or T cells enriched from blood (not recorded which). V usage is TRBV7-9 and J usage is TRBJ1-1; 9 nucleotides match TRBD1. CDR3 amino acids: CASSPGQGGGTEAFF. The CDR3, as DNA: TGTGCCAGCAGCCCGGGACAGGGTGGAGGGACTGAAGCTTTCTTT.